This T cell receptor (beta chain) was sequenced in a study of CD8+CD57+ T cells in acquired aplastic anemia (dated by TCRdb to about 2018). Background on the whole study: A mean of approximately 3 ug of DNA, ranging from roughly 0.2 to 27.4 ug, was extracted from sorted CD4+ and CD8+ cells. A CD8+CD57+ expansion meant a frequency higher than the mean frequency seen in healthy subjects.

TCR beta VDJ combination and CDR3 sequence profiling used genomic DNA as the template. An Illumina HiSeq 2000 was used for TCR repertoire sequencing. Per the authors' processing: Repertoire assessment relied on Simpson's diversity index, CDR3 size and DJ length profiles, and TRBV/TRBJ rearrangement plots. The most abundant DNA sequence in the deep sequencing data was defined as the immunodominant clone. CDR3 amino acid sequences were checked for sharing between subjects and were compared against published repertoires and the VDJdb database. The public reads were reprocessed in TCRdb via fastp at Q25 and MiXCR, keeping in-frame beta chains. Rows merge per CDR3 protein into single entries with the most common DNA and genes. These V and J calls are TCRdb output, not the study's own analysis. This sample is represented by approximately 150,000 distinct CDR3 sequences; approximately 44% of them were singletons. The ten largest clonotypes hold about 2.9% of the sample.

Patients chosen for sequencing had shown expansion of CD8+CD57+ cells by flow cytometry. All patients had severe acquired aplastic anemia diagnosed by International Study of Aplastic Anemia and Agranulocytosis and Camitta criteria. No patient had received any therapy when blood was sampled. In the study, sorted CD4+ and CD8+ blood T cells from patients with severe aplastic anemia and from healthy subjects underwent deep sequencing of TCR repertoires. Patients were enrolled under clinicaltrials.gov protocols 00001620, 01623167, 00001397, 00071045, 00081523 and 00961064 in the USA. Ficoll-Paque density gradient centrifugation was used to isolate peripheral blood mononuclear cells. Before DNA was extracted, CD4+ and CD8+ T cells were sorted using either FACS or magnetic beads. In the germline V gene, CDR1 corresponds to MGHDK and CDR2 to SYGVNS. From its cysteine to its phenylalanine, the CDR3 spans 15 amino acids. The CDR3 DNA has 45 bases and is translated from base 1.

On this clonotype: It has no known antigen specificity. Mismatch with germline at one junction end may stem from a read error.

Broader findings and caveats from the paper: Around 30 CD8+ CDR3 sequences were found in both patients and controls but appeared to be highly expressed in patients and within the immunodominant clones of the patients. No significant difference in CD8+ Simpson's diversity was found between patients and healthy controls (P=0.060).

Input material: sorted CD4+, CD8+, or CD8+CD57+ T cells (not recorded which) from PBMCs. The origin of this receptor is a human donor with aplastic anemia. The rearranged chain carries TRBV25-1 and TRBJ2-3, with a weak D call of TRBD1 (5 bases match). CDR3 reads: CASSEQGLRANTQCF. DNA sequence: TGTGCCAGCAGTGAACAGGGCCTACGGGCGAATACGCAGTGTTTT.